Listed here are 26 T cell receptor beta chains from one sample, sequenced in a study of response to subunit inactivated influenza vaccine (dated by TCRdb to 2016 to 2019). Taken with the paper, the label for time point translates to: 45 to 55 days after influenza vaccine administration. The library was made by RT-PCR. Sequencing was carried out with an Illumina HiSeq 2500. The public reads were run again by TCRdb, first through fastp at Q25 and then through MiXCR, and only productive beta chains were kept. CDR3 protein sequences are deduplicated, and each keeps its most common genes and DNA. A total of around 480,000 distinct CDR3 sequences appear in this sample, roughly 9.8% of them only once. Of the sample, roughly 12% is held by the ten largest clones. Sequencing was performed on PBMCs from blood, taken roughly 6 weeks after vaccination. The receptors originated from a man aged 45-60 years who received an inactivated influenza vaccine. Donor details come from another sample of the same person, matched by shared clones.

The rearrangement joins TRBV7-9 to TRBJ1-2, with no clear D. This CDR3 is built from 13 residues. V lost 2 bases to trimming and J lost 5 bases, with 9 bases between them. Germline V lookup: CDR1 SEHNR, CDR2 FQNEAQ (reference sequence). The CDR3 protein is CASSLLSPYGYTF. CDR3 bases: TGTGCCAGCAGCTTACTGTCACCGTATGGCTACACCTTC. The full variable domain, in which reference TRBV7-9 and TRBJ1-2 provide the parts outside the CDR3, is DTGVSQNPRHKITKRGQNVTFRCDPISEHNRLYWYRQTLGQGPEFLTYFQNEAQLEKSRLLSDRFSAERPKGSFSTLEIQRTEQGDSAMYLCASSLLSPYGYTFGSGTRLTVV.

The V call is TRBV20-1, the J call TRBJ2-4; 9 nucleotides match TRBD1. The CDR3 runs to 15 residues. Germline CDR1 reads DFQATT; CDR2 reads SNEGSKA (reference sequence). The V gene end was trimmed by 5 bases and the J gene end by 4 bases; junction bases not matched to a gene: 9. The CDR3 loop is CSAGTDRGAKNIQYF. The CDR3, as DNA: TGCAGTGCTGGTACGGACAGGGGAGCAAAAAACATTCAGTACTTC.

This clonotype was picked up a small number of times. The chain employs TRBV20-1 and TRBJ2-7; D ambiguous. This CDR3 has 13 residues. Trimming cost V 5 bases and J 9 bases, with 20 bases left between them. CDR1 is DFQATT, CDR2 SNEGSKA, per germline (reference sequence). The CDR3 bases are TGCAGTGCTGCAGAGGCTTCGGATACGGTGCAGTACTTC. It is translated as CSAAEASDTVQYF.

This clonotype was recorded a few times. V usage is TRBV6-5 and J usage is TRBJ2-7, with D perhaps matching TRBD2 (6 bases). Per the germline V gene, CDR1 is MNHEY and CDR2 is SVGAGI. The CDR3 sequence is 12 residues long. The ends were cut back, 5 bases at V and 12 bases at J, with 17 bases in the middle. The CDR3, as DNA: TGTGCCAGCAGTCGTCCGTGGGGGGTCCTGTACTTC. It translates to CASSRPWGVLYF.

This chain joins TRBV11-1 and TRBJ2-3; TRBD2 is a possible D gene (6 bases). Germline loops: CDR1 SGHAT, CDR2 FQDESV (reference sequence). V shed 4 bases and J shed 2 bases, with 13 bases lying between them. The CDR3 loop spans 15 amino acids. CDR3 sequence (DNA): TGTGCCAGCAGCTCCGGGACTTACCACACAGATACGCAGTATTTT. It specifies CASSSGTYHTDTQYF.

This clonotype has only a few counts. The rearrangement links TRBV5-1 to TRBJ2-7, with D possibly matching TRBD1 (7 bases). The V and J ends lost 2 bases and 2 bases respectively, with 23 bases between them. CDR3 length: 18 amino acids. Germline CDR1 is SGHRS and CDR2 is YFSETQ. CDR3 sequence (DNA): TGCGCCAGCAGCTTCGGAGGGACAGCGAACGTCCCTCCCTACGAGCAGTACTTC. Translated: CASSFGGTANVPPYEQYF.

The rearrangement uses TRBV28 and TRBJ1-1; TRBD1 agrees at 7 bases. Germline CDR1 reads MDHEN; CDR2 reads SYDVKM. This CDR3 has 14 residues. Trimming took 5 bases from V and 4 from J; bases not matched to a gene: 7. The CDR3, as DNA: TGTGCCAGCAGTCAACAGGGGCCCCGCACTGAAGCTTTCTTT. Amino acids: CASSQQGPRTEAFF.

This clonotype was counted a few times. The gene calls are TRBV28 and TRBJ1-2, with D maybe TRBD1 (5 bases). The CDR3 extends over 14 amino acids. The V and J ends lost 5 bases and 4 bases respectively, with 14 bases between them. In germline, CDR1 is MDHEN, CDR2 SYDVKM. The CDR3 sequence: CASSAGPLRYGYTF. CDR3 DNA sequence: TGTGCCAGCAGTGCGGGACCCTTGCGCTATGGCTACACCTTC.

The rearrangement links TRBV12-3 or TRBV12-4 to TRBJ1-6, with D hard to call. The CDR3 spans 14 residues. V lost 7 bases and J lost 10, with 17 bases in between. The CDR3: CASKMGGGVSPLHF. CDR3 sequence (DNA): TGTGCCAGCAAAATGGGCGGCGGGGTCTCACCCCTCCACTTT.

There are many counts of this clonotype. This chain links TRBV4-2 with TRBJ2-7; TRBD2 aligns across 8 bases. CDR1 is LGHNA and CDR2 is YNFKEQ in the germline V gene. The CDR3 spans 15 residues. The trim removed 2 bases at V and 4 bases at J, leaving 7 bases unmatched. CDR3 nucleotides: TGTGCCAGCAGCCAAACTAGCGGAGTGGGATACGAGCAGTACTTC. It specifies CASSQTSGVGYEQYF.

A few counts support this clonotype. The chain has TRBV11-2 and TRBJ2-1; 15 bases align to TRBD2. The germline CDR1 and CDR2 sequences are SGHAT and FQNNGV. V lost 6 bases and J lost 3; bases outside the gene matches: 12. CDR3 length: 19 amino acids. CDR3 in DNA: TGTGCCAGCAGTTCTAATGGACTAGCGGGAGGGCCTGTCTACAATGAGCAGTTCTTC. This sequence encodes CASSSNGLAGGPVYNEQFF. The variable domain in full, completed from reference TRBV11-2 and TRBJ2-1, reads EAGVAQSPRYKIIEKRQSVAFWCNPISGHATLYWYQQILGQGPKLLIQFQNNGVVDDSQLPKDRFSAERLKGVDSTLKIQPAKLEDSAVYLCASSSNGLAGGPVYNEQFFGPGTRLTVL.

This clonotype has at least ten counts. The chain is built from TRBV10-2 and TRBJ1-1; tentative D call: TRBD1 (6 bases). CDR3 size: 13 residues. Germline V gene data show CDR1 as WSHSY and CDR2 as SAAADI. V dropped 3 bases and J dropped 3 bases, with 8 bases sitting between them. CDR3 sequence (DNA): TGCGCCAGCAGTGACGGGGGCTACACTGAAGCTTTCTTT. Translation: CASSDGGYTEAFF.

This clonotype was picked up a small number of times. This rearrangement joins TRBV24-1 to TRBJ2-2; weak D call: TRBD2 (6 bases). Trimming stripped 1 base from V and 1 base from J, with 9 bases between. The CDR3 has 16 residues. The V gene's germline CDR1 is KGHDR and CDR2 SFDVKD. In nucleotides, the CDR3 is TGTGCCACCAGTGATTTTCGGGAGCGGAACACCGGGGAGCTGTTTTTT. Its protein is CATSDFRERNTGELFF.

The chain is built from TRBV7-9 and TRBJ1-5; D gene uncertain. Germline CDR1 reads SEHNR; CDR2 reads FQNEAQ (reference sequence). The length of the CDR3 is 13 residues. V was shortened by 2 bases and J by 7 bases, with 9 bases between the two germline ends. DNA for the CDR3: TGTGCCAGCAGCTTACGACAATCCCAGCCCCAGCATTTT. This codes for CASSLRQSQPQHF.

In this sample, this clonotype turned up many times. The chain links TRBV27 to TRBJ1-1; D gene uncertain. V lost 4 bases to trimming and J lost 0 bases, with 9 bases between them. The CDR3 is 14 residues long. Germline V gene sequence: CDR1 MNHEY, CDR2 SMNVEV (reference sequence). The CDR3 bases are TGTGCCAGCAGTTCTTCCGGGATGAACACTGAAGCTTTCTTT. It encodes CASSSSGMNTEAFF.

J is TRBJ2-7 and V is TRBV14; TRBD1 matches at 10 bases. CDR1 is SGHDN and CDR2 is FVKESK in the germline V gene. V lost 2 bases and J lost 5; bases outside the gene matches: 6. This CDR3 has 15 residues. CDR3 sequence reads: CASSQSGQGTDEQYF. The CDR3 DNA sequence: TGTGCCAGCAGCCAATCGGGACAGGGGACAGACGAGCAGTACTTC.

The CDR3 DNA sequence: TGTGCCACTCTACTTTCGGGGGTCACAGATACGCAGTATTTT. This codes for CATLLSGVTDTQYF. The chain employs TRBV15 and TRBJ2-3; D is perhaps TRBD2 (6 bases). The CDR3 totals 14 residues. The V and J ends lost 9 bases and 2 bases respectively, with 15 bases between them. CDR1 LNHNV and CDR2 YYDKDF come from the germline V gene (reference sequence).

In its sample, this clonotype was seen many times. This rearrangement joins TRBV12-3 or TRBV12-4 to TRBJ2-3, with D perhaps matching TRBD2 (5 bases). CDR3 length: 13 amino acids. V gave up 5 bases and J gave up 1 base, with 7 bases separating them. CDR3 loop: CASSRGRTDTQYF. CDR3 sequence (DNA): TGTGCCAGCAGTCGAGGGCGCACAGATACGCAGTATTTT.

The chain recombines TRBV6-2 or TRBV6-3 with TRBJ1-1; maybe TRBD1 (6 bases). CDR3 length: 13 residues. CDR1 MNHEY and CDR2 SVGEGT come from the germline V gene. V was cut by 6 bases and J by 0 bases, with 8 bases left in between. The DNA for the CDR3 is TGTGCCAGCAGAAGGGGGATGAACACTGAAGCTTTCTTT. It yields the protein CASRRGMNTEAFF.

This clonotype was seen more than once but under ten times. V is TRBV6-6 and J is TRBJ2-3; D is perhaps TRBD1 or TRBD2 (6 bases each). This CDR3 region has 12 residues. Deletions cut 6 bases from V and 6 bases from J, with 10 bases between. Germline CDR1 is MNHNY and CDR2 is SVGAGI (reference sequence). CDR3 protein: CASSGGLDTQYF. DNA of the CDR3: TGTGCCAGCAGCGGGGGCCTGGATACGCAGTATTTT.

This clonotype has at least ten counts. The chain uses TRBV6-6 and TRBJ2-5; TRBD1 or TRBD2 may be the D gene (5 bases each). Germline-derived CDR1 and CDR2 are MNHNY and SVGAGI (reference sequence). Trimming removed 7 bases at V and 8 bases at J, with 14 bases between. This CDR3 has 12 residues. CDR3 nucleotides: TGTGCCAGCACCCTCGGTGGGGGAACCCAGTACTTC. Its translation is CASTLGGGTQYF.

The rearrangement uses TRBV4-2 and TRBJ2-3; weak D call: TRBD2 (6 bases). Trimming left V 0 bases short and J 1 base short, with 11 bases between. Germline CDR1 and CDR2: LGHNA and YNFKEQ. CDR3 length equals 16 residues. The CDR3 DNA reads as TGTGCCAGCAGCCAAGAAATAGCGGTCGGCACAGATACGCAGTATTTT. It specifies CASSQEIAVGTDTQYF.

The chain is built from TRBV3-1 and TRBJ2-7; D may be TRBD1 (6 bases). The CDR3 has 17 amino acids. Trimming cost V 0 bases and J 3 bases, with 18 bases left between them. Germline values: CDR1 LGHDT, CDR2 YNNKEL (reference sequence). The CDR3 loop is CASSQDYRGRGLYEQYF. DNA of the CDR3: TGTGCCAGCAGCCAAGATTATAGGGGCAGGGGTCTCTACGAGCAGTACTTC.

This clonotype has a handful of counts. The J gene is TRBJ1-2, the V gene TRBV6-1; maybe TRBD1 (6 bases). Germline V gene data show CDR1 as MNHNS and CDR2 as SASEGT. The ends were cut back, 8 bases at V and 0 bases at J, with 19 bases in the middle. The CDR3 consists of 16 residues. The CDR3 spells CASRGSQGTTNYGYTF. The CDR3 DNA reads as TGTGCCAGCCGAGGCTCACAGGGCACGACTAACTATGGCTACACCTTC.

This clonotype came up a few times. The CDR3 loop is CSASSQRKETQYF. Here the CDR3 DNA reads TGCAGTGCTAGTTCTCAGAGGAAAGAGACCCAGTACTTC. The chain links TRBV20-1 to TRBJ2-5; D is ambiguous. The CDR3 is made up of 13 amino acids. V lost 3 bases, J lost 3 bases, and 11 bases lay in between. The germline V gene has CDR1 DFQATT and CDR2 SNEGSKA (reference sequence).

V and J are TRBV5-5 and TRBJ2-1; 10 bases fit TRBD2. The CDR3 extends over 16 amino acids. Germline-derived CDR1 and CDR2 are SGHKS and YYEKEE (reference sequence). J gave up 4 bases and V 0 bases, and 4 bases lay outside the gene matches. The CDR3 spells CASSLVGLATYNEQFF. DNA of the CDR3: TGTGCCAGCAGCTTGGTGGGACTAGCGACGTACAATGAGCAGTTCTTC. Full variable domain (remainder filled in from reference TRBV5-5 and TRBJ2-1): DAGVTQSPTHLIKTRGQQVTLRCSPISGHKSVSWYQQVLGQGPQFIFQYYEKEERGRGNFPDRFSARQFPNYSSELNVNALLLGDSALYLCASSLVGLATYNEQFFGPGTRLTVL.